The present TCR beta chain was sequenced within a study of blood T cell repertoires in COVID-19. The CDR3 contains 17 residues. V dropped 3 bases and J dropped 4 bases, with 19 bases sitting between them. CDR1 is SNHLY, CDR2 FYNNEI, per germline. Data came from immunoSEQ multiplex PCR; TCRdb stores just in-frame clones and leaves some out. The sample carries about 110,000 clones, 70% to 85% recorded once. Sample: peripheral blood. This receptor was obtained from a woman in her thirties or forties with acute or convalescent COVID-19. V usage is TRBV2 and J usage is TRBJ1-5; D might be TRBD1 (6 bases). The CDR3 coding sequence is TGTGCCAGCAGTGATAGGCTCGGGGGGCCGCAAAATCAGCCCCAGCATTTT. It is translated as CASSDRLGGPQNQPQHF.